This paragraph reports one T cell receptor (beta chain). Its antigen is still unknown. This entry comes from a study of shared clonotypes between healthy human individuals. Sequencing used immunoSEQ multiplex PCR; TCRdb keeps in-frame clones, though not all of them. The sample carries 950,000 to 1,100,000 clones, more than 65% recorded once. Study observations and caveats: Around 5% was the fraction of naive CD4 clonotypes found shared across several donors.

Unmatched junction bases numbered 6, after V lost 3 bases and J lost 0 bases. This CDR3 is 17 amino acids long. Germline-derived CDR1 and CDR2 are LNHDA and SQIVND (reference sequence). The sample taken for sequencing was memory CD4+ T cells sorted from blood. Subset of the sample: CD45RA-negative fraction. This chain joins TRBV19 and TRBJ1-4; 8 positions match TRBD1. The sequence was obtained from a man aged 18 to 30 in good health. CDR3 coding DNA: TGTGCCAGTAGTATCGGACAGGGCAAGCCAACTAATGAAAAACTGTTTTTT. Translating it yields CASSIGQGKPTNEKLFF.